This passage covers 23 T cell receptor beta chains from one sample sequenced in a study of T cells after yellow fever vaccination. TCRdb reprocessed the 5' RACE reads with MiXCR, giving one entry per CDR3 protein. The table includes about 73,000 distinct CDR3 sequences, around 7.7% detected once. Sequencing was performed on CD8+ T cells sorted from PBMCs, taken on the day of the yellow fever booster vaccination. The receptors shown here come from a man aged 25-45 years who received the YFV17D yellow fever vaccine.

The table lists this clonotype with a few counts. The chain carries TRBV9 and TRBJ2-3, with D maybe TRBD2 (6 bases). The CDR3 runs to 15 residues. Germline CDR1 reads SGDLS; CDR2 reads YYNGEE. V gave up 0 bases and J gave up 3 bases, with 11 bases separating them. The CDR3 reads CASSVDPGVTDTQYF. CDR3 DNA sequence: TGTGCCAGCAGCGTAGATCCGGGAGTTACAGATACGCAGTATTTT.

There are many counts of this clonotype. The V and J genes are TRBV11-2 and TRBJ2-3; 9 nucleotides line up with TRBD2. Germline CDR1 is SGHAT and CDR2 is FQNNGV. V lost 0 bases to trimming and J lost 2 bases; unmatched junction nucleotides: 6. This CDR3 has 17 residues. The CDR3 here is CASSLDASGVPTDTQYF. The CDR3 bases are TGTGCCAGCAGCTTAGATGCTAGCGGGGTCCCCACAGATACGCAGTATTTT. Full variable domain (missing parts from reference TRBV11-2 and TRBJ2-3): EAGVAQSPRYKIIEKRQSVAFWCNPISGHATLYWYQQILGQGPKLLIQFQNNGVVDDSQLPKDRFSAERLKGVDSTLKIQPAKLEDSAVYLCASSLDASGVPTDTQYFGPGTRLTVL.

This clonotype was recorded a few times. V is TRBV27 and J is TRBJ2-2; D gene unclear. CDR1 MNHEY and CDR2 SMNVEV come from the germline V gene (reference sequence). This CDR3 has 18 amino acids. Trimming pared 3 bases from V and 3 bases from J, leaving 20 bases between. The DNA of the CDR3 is TGTGCCAGCAGTTTCCGTCTAAGCTCCTTGGGCGACACCGGGGAGCTGTTTTTT. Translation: CASSFRLSSLGDTGELFF.

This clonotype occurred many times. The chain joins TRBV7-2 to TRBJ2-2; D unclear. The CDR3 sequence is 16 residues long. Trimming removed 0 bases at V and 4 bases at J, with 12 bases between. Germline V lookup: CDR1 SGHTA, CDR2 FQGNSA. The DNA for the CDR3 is TGTGCCAGCAGCTTAGCGCCGGGCTTCCCCACCGGGGAGCTGTTTTTT. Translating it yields CASSLAPGFPTGELFF. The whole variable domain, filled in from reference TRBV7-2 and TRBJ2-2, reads GAGVSQSPSNKVTEKGKDVELRCDPISGHTALYWYRQSLGQGLEFLIYFQGNSAPDKSGLPSDRFSAERTGGSVSTLTIQRTQQEDSAVYLCASSLAPGFPTGELFFGEGSRLTVL.

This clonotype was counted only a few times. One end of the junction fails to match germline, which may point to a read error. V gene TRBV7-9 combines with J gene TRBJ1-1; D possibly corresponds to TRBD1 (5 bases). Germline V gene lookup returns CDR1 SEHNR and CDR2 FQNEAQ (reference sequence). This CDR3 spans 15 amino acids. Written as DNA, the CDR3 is TGTGTCAGCAGCTTGAGTTCCGGGGCTAACACTGAAGCTTTCTTT. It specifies CVSSLSSGANTEAFF. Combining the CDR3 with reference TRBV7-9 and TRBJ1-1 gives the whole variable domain DTGVSQNPRHKITKRGQNVTFRCDPISEHNRLYWYRQTLGQGPEFLTYFQNEAQLEKSRLLSDRFSAERPKGSFSTLEIQRTEQGDSAMYLCVSSLSSGANTEAFFGQGTRLTVV.

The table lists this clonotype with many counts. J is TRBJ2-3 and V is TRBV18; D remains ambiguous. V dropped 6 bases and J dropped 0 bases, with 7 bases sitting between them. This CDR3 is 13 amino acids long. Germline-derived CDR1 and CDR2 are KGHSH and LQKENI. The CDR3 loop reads CASSRYSTDTQYF. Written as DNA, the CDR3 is TGTGCCAGCTCGCGGTACAGCACAGATACGCAGTATTTT.

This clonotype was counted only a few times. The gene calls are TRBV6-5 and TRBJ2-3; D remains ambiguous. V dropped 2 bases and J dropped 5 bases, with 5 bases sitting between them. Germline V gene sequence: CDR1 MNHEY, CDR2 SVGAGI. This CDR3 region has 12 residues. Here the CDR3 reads CASSYGLDTQYF. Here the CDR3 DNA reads TGTGCCAGCAGTTACGGGCTAGATACGCAGTATTTT.

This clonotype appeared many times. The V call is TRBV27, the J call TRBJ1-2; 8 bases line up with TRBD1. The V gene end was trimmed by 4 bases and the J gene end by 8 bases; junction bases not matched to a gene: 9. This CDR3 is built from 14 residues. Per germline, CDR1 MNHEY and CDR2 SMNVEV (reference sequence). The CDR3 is CASSSIGQGRGYTF. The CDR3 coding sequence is TGTGCCAGCAGTTCCATCGGACAGGGCAGGGGCTACACCTTC.

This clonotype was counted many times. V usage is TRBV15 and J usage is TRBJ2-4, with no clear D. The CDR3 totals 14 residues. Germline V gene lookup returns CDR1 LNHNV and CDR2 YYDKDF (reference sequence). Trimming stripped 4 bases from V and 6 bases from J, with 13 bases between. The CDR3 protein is CATSTNLWGNIQYF. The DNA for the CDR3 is TGTGCCACCAGCACGAACCTTTGGGGAAACATTCAGTACTTC.

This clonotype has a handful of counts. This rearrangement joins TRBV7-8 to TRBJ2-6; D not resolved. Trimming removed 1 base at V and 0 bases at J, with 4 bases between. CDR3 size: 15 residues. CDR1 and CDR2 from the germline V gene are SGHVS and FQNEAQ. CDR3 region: CASSLGGSGANVLTF. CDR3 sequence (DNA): TGTGCCAGCAGCTTAGGAGGCTCTGGGGCCAACGTCCTGACTTTC.

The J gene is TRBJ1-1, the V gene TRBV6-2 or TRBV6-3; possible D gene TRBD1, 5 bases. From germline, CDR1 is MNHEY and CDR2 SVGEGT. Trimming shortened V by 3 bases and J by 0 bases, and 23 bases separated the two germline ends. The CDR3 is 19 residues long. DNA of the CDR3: TGTGCCAGCAGTTATGATCGGGTGAACGGACGGACATTGAACACTGAAGCTTTCTTT. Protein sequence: CASSYDRVNGRTLNTEAFF.

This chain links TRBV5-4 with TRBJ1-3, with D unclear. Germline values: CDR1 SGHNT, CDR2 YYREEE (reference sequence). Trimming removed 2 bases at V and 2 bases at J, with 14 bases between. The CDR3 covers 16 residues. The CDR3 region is CASSLAPMAPGNTIYF. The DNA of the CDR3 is TGTGCCAGCAGCTTAGCTCCCATGGCGCCTGGAAACACCATATATTTT.

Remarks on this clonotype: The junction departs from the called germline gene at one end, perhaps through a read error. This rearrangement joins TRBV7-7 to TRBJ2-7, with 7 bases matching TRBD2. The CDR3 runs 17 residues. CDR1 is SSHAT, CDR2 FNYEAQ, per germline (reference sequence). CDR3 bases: TGTGCTAGCATAGTGTTTTCGGGAGGATCCTTCTCCTACGAGCAGTACTTC. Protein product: CASIVFSGGSFSYEQYF.

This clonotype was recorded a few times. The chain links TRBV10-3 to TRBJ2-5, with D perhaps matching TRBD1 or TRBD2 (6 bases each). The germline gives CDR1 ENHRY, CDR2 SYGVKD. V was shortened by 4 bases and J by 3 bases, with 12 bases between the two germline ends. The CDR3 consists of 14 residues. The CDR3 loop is CAISARGEKETQYF. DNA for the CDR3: TGTGCCATCAGTGCGAGGGGGGAAAAAGAGACCCAGTACTTC.

DNA of the CDR3: TGCGCCAGCAGCTTGGGAGACACCGGGGAGCTGTTTTTT. This gives the protein CASSLGDTGELFF. The rearrangement uses TRBV5-1 and TRBJ2-2; D not certain. The CDR3 is made up of 13 amino acids. With 0 bases removed from V and 3 bases from J, the gap between germline ends came to 3 bases. CDR1 is SGHRS, CDR2 YFSETQ, per germline.

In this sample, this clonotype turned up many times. This CDR3 is CSASGTEAYEQYF. The CDR3 DNA follows: TGCAGTGCTAGCGGGACGGAGGCCTACGAGCAGTACTTC. The chain links TRBV20-1 to TRBJ2-7; D may match TRBD1 or TRBD2 (5 bases each). Trimming stripped 3 bases from V and 2 bases from J, with 11 bases between. Germline loops: CDR1 DFQATT, CDR2 SNEGSKA (reference sequence). The CDR3 runs to 13 residues.

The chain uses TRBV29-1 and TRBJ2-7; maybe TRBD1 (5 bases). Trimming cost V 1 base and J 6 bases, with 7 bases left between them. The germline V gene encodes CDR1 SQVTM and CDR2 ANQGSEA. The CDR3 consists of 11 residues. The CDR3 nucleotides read TGCAGCGTTGAAGCCCAGGGCGAGCAGTACTTC. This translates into CSVEAQGEQYF.

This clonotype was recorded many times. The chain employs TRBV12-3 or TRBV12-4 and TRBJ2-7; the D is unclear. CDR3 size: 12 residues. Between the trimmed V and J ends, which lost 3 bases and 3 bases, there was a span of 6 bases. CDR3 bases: TGTGCCAGCAGTTTTAACGGCTACGAGCAGTACTTC. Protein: CASSFNGYEQYF.

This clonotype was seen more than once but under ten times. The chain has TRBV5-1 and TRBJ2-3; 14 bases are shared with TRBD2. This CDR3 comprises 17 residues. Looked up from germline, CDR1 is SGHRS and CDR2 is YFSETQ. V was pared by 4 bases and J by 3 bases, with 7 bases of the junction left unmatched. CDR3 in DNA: TGCGCCAGCAGCCTCGGGACTAGCGGGAGTGTAACAGATACGCAGTATTTT. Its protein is CASSLGTSGSVTDTQYF.

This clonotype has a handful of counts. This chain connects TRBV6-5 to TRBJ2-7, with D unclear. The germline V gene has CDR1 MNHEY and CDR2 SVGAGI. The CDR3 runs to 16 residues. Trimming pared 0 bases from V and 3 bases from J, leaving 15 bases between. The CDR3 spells CASSYSEKGPNYEQYF. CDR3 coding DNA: TGTGCCAGCAGTTACTCCGAAAAAGGGCCTAACTACGAGCAGTACTTC.

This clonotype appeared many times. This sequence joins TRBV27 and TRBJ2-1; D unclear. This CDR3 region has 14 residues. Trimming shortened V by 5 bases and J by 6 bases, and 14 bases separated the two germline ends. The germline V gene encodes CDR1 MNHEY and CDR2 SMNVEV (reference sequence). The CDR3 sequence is CASSLQSVGNEQFF. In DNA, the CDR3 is TGTGCCAGCAGTCTCCAATCGGTTGGCAATGAGCAGTTCTTC.

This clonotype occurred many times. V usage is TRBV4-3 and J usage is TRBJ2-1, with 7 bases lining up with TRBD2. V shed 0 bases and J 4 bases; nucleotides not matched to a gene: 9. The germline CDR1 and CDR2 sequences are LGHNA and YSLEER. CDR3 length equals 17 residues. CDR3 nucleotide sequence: TGCGCCAGCAGCCAAGACCCGGCCCGGGGGGTTTACAATGAGCAGTTCTTC. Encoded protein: CASSQDPARGVYNEQFF.

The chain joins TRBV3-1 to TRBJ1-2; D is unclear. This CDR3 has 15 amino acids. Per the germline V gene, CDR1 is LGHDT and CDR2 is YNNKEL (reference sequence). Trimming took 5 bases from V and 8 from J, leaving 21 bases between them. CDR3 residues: CASSAEVPIIQGYTF. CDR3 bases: TGTGCCAGCAGCGCCGAAGTACCGATCATCCAGGGCTACACCTTC. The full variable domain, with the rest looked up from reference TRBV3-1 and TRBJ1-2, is DTAVSQTPKYLVTQMGNDKSIKCEQNLGHDTMYWYKQDSKKFLKIMFSYNNKELIINETVPNRFSPKSPDKAHLNLHINSLELGDSAVYFCASSAEVPIIQGYTFGSGTRLTVV.